A single sample gave rise to the 10 T cell receptor beta chains below, sequenced in a study of a mutant IDH1 vaccine in newly diagnosed glioma. Measured with immunoSEQ multiplex PCR; TCRdb has only the in-frame clones, and not every one. This table has about 98,000 clones, 80% to 90% appearing once. Time point meaning: baseline, week 1 (first vaccination visit). The treatment is: pre-vaccination baseline after standard-of-care therapy. The sample consisted of PBMCs, taken from a glioma patient treated with radiotherapy, temozolomide or both. Receptor source: a woman aged 45-60 years with glioma.

This chain links TRBV18 with TRBJ2-1, with 9 bases fitting TRBD2. Germline CDR1 KGHSH, CDR2 LQKENI. V lost 2 bases and J lost 1; bases outside the gene matches: 9. This CDR3 comprises 18 residues. The CDR3 reads CASSPGGASGVSYNEQFF. CDR3 sequence (DNA): TGTGCCAGCTCACCAGGCGGGGCTAGCGGGGTTTCCTACAATGAGCAGTTCTTC.

The V and J genes are TRBV18 and TRBJ1-3; D gene unclear. Trimming stripped 1 base from V and 4 bases from J, with 14 bases between. The germline gives CDR1 KGHSH, CDR2 LQKENI. The CDR3 length is 16 residues. The CDR3 DNA sequence: TGTGCCAGCTCACCACATACGGAAAACACGGGAAACACCATATATTTT. Translated, it gives CASSPHTENTGNTIYF. The variable domain in full, with the rest retrieved from reference TRBV18 and TRBJ1-3, is NAGVMQNPRHLVRRRGQEARLRCSPMKGHSHVYWYRQLPEEGLKFMVYLQKENIIDESGMPKERFSAEFPKEGPSILRIQQVVRGDSAAYFCASSPHTENTGNTIYFGEGSWLTVV.

The chain combines TRBV27 with TRBJ2-5; D is perhaps TRBD2 (5 bases). Trimming cost V 6 bases and J 0 bases, with 8 bases left between them. Per germline, CDR1 MNHEY and CDR2 SMNVEV (reference sequence). The CDR3 has 13 amino acids. This CDR3 reads CASRPDYQETQYF. The CDR3 nucleotides read TGTGCCAGCAGGCCGGACTACCAAGAGACCCAGTACTTC.

This chain links TRBV4-1 with TRBJ2-3; D unresolved. V was trimmed by 3 bases and J by 2 bases, leaving 12 bases between them. In germline, CDR1 is MGHRA, CDR2 YSYEKL. This CDR3 spans 15 amino acids. The CDR3 region has the DNA TGCGCCAGCAGCCAGGGTTGGGCGGCCACAGATACGCAGTATTTT. It codes for CASSQGWAATDTQYF.

The chain joins TRBV4-2 to TRBJ2-6; D remains ambiguous. CDR1 is LGHNA and CDR2 is YNFKEQ in the germline V gene. V lost 5 bases to trimming and J lost 1 base, with 6 bases between them. The CDR3 is 14 amino acids. CDR3 amino acids: CASSEASGANVLTF. The CDR3 nucleotides are TGTGCCAGCAGCGAGGCATCTGGGGCCAACGTCCTGACTTTC.

In this sample, this clone turned up once. The chain has TRBV19 and TRBJ2-3; 11 bases are shared with TRBD2. V lost 6 bases, J lost 3 bases, and 8 bases stayed unmatched. CDR3 length: 16 residues. Germline loops: CDR1 LNHDA, CDR2 SQIVND (reference sequence). CDR3 residues: CASRGWGLAETDTQYF. CDR3 coding DNA: TGTGCCAGTAGAGGGTGGGGACTAGCGGAAACAGATACGCAGTATTTT.

The V call is TRBV11-2, the J call TRBJ2-5; TRBD1 is a possible D gene (5 bases). CDR3 length: 16 amino acids. From germline, CDR1 is SGHAT and CDR2 FQNNGV. V lost 3 bases and J lost 1, with 15 bases in between. DNA for the CDR3: TGTGCCAGCAGCTTTACAGGAATGGGTACCCAAGAGACCCAGTACTTC. Its translation: CASSFTGMGTQETQYF.

This rearrangement joins TRBV6-1 to TRBJ1-2; tentative D call: TRBD1 (6 bases). This CDR3 region has 11 residues. With 7 bases removed from V and 6 bases from J, the gap between germline ends came to 9 bases. Germline CDR1 MNHNS, CDR2 SASEGT. CDR3 protein: CASTNRDGYTF. CDR3 nucleotides: TGTGCCAGCACCAACAGGGATGGCTACACCTTC.

CDR3 DNA: TGTGCCAGCAGCTTCACGGGAATTAGCTACGAGCAGTACTTC. It specifies CASSFTGISYEQYF. This chain uses TRBV5-6 with TRBJ2-7; perhaps TRBD2 as D (5 bases). Germline V gives CDR1 SGHDT, CDR2 YYEEEE. The CDR3 loop spans 14 amino acids. The germline V and J ends were trimmed by 2 bases and 3 bases, with 12 bases remaining between them.

This chain links TRBV11-3 with TRBJ2-3; maybe TRBD2 (6 bases). The germline V gene encodes CDR1 SGHNT and CDR2 YENEEA. The CDR3 is 13 amino acids. V lost 5 bases and J 6 bases, leaving 12 bases between the germline ends. The CDR3 region has the DNA TGTGCCAGCAGCCCCCCCGGGGGTGATACGCAGTATTTT. Its protein product is CASSPPGGDTQYF.